Each of the 5 T cell receptor beta chains below was sequenced from the same sample in a study of blood T cell repertoires in COVID-19. Sequencing was performed with immunoSEQ multiplex PCR; in TCRdb, only in-frame clones are kept and a portion is missing. The table shows around 150,000 clones, with around 80% occurring only once. The sequencing sample was made of PBMCs or T cells enriched from blood (not recorded which). Source of these receptors: an older man who had been exposed to COVID-19.

This clone was detected only once. The genes are TRBV4-3 and TRBJ1-2, with D perhaps TRBD1 (6 bases). From germline, CDR1 is LGHNA and CDR2 YSLEER. The CDR3 contains 16 residues. The germline V and J ends were trimmed by 1 base and 4 bases, with 16 bases remaining between them. The CDR3 DNA sequence: TGCGCCAGCAGCCAAGTTCCCAGGGGCCGGGCCTATGGCTACACCTTC. It is translated as CASSQVPRGRAYGYTF.

This chain links TRBV11-2 with TRBJ1-1; 11 bases line up with TRBD1. There are 17 residues in the CDR3. Germline V CDR1 and CDR2: SGHAT, FQNNGV. Trimming cost V 5 bases and J 2 bases; bases outside gene matches: 10. CDR3 region: CASSPSPGQGGNTEAFF. CDR3 coding DNA: TGTGCCAGCAGCCCATCTCCGGGACAGGGGGGAAACACTGAAGCTTTCTTT. Based on the CDR3 plus reference TRBV11-2 and TRBJ1-1, the full variable domain is EAGVAQSPRYKIIEKRQSVAFWCNPISGHATLYWYQQILGQGPKLLIQFQNNGVVDDSQLPKDRFSAERLKGVDSTLKIQPAKLEDSAVYLCASSPSPGQGGNTEAFFGQGTRLTVV.

The chain couples TRBV19 to TRBJ2-3, with D possibly being TRBD1 (5 bases). Germline V lookup: CDR1 LNHDA, CDR2 SQIVND (reference sequence). The CDR3 runs to 14 residues. V lost 4 bases, J lost 2 bases, and 10 bases lay in between. CDR3 nucleotides: TGTGCCAGTAGTACTGCGACAGTCACAGATACGCAGTATTTT. Amino acids: CASSTATVTDTQYF. Looking up the rest from reference TRBV19 and TRBJ2-3 gives the full variable domain: DGGITQSPKYLFRKEGQNVTLSCEQNLNHDAMYWYRQDPGQGLRLIYYSQIVNDFQKGDIAEGYSVSREKKESFPLTVTSAQKNPTAFYLCASSTATVTDTQYFGPGTRLTVL.

The V call is TRBV2, the J call TRBJ2-5, with D possibly matching TRBD1 (6 bases). This CDR3 has 14 amino acids. V dropped 6 bases and J dropped 5 bases, with 16 bases sitting between them. Germline V gene sequence: CDR1 SNHLY, CDR2 FYNNEI. The CDR3 loop reads CASRHTGRGETQYF. CDR3 coding DNA: TGTGCCAGCAGACACACAGGGCGCGGGGAGACCCAGTACTTC. The full variable domain, in which reference TRBV2 and TRBJ2-5 provide the parts outside the CDR3, is EPEVTQTPSHQVTQMGQEVILRCVPISNHLYFYWYRQILGQKVEFLVSFYNNEISEKSEIFDDQFSVERPDGSNFTLKIRSTKLEDSAMYFCASRHTGRGETQYFGPGTRLLVL.

The rearrangement joins TRBV7-2 to TRBJ2-7, with D possibly being TRBD1 (6 bases). Germline V gives CDR1 SGHTA, CDR2 FQGNSA. With 3 bases removed from V and 7 bases from J, the gap between germline ends came to 19 bases. The CDR3 spans 15 residues. The DNA of the CDR3 is TGTGCCAGCAGCTTCCACAGGGATCAGCCTCCAGAGCAGTACTTC. Translation gives CASSFHRDQPPEQYF.